The 9 T cell receptor beta chains given below trace back to one sample, sequenced in a study of blood T cell repertoires in COVID-19. Generated by immunoSEQ multiplex PCR, the TCRdb table keeps only in-frame clones and is missing some. The repertoire has 15,000 to 25,000 clones, approximately 91% of them found once; the top ten carry around 10%. The sequencing sample was made of peripheral blood. These receptors were obtained from a human donor in a cohort sampled during active COVID-19.

The chain couples TRBV5-8 to TRBJ2-5; tentative D call: TRBD1 (6 bases). CDR1 is SGHTS, CDR2 YDEGEE, per germline. The V and J ends lost 5 bases and 7 bases respectively, with 18 bases between them. The CDR3 is 14 amino acids. The CDR3 spells CASSRLGQGLTQYF. The CDR3 nucleotides read TGTGCCAGCAGTCGCCTGGGGCAGGGGCTGACCCAGTACTTC. Full variable domain (outside the CDR3, taken from reference TRBV5-8 and TRBJ2-5): EAGVTQSPTHLIKTRGQQATLRCSPISGHTSVYWYQQALGLGLQFLLWYDEGEERNRGNFPPRFSGRQFPNYSSELNVNALELEDSALYLCASSRLGQGLTQYFGPGTRLLVL.

The chain joins TRBV30 to TRBJ1-3, with 8 bases lining up with TRBD1. J was trimmed by 4 bases and V by 1 base; bases with no gene match: 6. The CDR3 sequence is 15 residues long. CDR1 and CDR2 (germline): GTSNPN, SVGIG (reference sequence). The CDR3 DNA is TGTGCCTGGAGTGGTGGACAGGGAAGGGGAAACACCATATATTTT. This sequence encodes CAWSGGQGRGNTIYF.

The chain combines TRBV30 with TRBJ1-5; TRBD1 agrees at 7 bases. J lost 2 bases, V lost 0 bases, and 4 bases had no gene match. This CDR3 has 15 residues. Germline-derived CDR1 and CDR2 are GTSNPN and SVGIG (reference sequence). This CDR3 reads CAWSVGTAGNQPQHF. The CDR3 coding sequence is TGTGCCTGGAGTGTTGGGACAGCTGGCAATCAGCCCCAGCATTTT.

The chain uses TRBV30 and TRBJ1-2; no clear D. V was cut by 1 base and J by 8 bases, with 14 bases left in between. The CDR3 has 13 amino acids. Germline V gene lookup returns CDR1 GTSNPN and CDR2 SVGIG (reference sequence). The CDR3 DNA reads as TGTGCCTGGAGTGAGAACACGGAGAGCGGCTACACCTTC. This gives the protein CAWSENTESGYTF.

This chain joins TRBV29-1 and TRBJ1-1, with D unresolved. V was cut by 8 bases and J by 4 bases, with 20 bases left in between. Looked up from germline, CDR1 is SQVTM and CDR2 is ANQGSEA. CDR3 size: 14 residues. CDR3 sequence: CSTNLRSAATEAFF. The DNA of the CDR3 is TGCAGCACCAATCTGAGGTCAGCGGCCACTGAAGCTTTCTTT. Variable domain in full (rest from reference TRBV29-1 and TRBJ1-1): SAVISQKPSRDICQRGTSLTIQCQVDSQVTMMFWYRQQPGQSLTLIATANQGSEATYESGFVIDKFPISRPNLTFSTLTVSNMSPEDSSIYLCSTNLRSAATEAFFGQGTRLTVV.

This chain joins TRBV30 and TRBJ1-1; D possibly corresponds to TRBD1 (6 bases). There are 14 residues in the CDR3. Germline V gives CDR1 GTSNPN, CDR2 SVGIG (reference sequence). The germline V and J ends were trimmed by 5 bases and 0 bases, with 13 bases remaining between them. The chain's CDR3 is CAWQGYRVNTEAFF. The CDR3 region has the DNA TGTGCCTGGCAGGGCTACAGGGTGAACACTGAAGCTTTCTTT.

V and J are TRBV5-8 and TRBJ2-7; TRBD1 aligns across 9 bases. The germline V gene encodes CDR1 SGHTS and CDR2 YDEGEE. The CDR3 consists of 14 residues. The V segment lost 10 bases and the J segment 4 bases; nucleotides outside the gene matches: 12. Here the CDR3 DNA reads TGTGCCGCCAGGGACAGGGTCTCCCTATACGAGCAGTACTTC. Translated: CAARDRVSLYEQYF.

There are a few counts of this clone. This chain links TRBV4-1 with TRBJ2-5, with D tentatively TRBD1 (6 bases). CDR3 length: 13 residues. The germline V gene has CDR1 MGHRA and CDR2 YSYEKL. V lost 1 base, J lost 3 bases, and 6 bases lay in between. The DNA for the CDR3 is TGCGCCAGCAGCCAAGGGACAGAAGAGACCCAGTACTTC. Translated: CASSQGTEETQYF.

CDR3 nucleotides: TGTGCCAGCTCACCACCATTATTACCGGGACAGGGGGGCGATGAGCAGTTCTTC. It translates to CASSPPLLPGQGGDEQFF. The chain couples TRBV18 to TRBJ2-1; 11 bases map to TRBD1. Per the germline V gene, CDR1 is KGHSH and CDR2 is LQKENI. J was trimmed by 8 bases and V by 0 bases; bases with no gene match: 12. This CDR3 is built from 18 residues.